The clone carrying this TCR beta chain was observed once. Its antigen is unknown. These data are taken from a study of CD4 T cells in relation to SARS-CoV-2 and coronaviruses. Study details: ViraFEST: approximately 10-day antigen culture of PBMCs, then TCR beta CDR3 sequencing.

Unexposed donor CD4+ T cells date from about 2011-2018, before the COVID-19 pandemic. Isolation of CD4+ T cells took place after about eleven days in culture. Germline loops: CDR1 GTSNPN, CDR2 SVGIG (reference sequence). Trimming at V came to 0 bases and at J to 7 bases, leaving 6 bases not matched to a gene. The CDR3 is 15 residues long. Repertoires were generated with immunoSEQ multiplex PCR, while TCRdb's copy carries only in-frame clones and drops some. The sample carries approximately 20,000 clones, about 79% recorded once. Material for sequencing was CD4+ T cells from PBMCs, cultured in vitro. The source is a human donor in good health. The chain links TRBV30 to TRBJ1-4; 9 bases fit TRBD1. DNA for the CDR3: TGTGCCTGGAGTGTTAAGGGACAGGGACGTGAAAAACTGTTTTTT. Amino acid sequence: CAWSVKGQGREKLFF. The full variable domain, its missing parts supplied by reference TRBV30 and TRBJ1-4, is SQTIHQWPATLVQPVGSPLSLECTVEGTSNPNLYWYRQAAGRGLQLLFYSVGIGQISSEVPQNLSASRPQDRQFILSSKKLLLSDSGFYLCAWSVKGQGREKLFFGSGTQLSVL.